Given below is one TCR beta chain in context. Its antigen is not identified. Indicated time point: week 5, during vaccination. Every single dose of the vaccine, 300 ug of mutant IDH1 20-mer peptide, came with topical imiquimod. Method: immunoSEQ multiplex PCR; TCRdb's copy keeps in-frame clones and lacks some. Of about 38,000 clones in the sample, 70% to 80% were seen once. The data were taken from a study of a mutant IDH1 vaccine in newly diagnosed glioma. In the study overall: Patients in the study were vaccinated eight times, receiving shots in weeks 1, 3, 5, 7, 11, 15, 19 and 23. The sex distribution of treated patients was around 60% male and roughly 38% female, with a mean age of around 40 years. With temozolomide cycles, or 4-6 weeks after radiotherapy alone, vaccination was started.

Trimming took off 1 base at V and 4 bases at J, with 14 bases between the two ends. CDR3 length: 15 residues. The germline CDR1 and CDR2 sequences are GTSNPN and SVGIG (reference sequence). The sequence derives from a man aged 35-49 years with glioma. The material was PBMCs, obtained from a glioma patient whose treatment included an IDH1 peptide vaccine. The chain is built from TRBV30 and TRBJ1-5; perhaps TRBD1 as D (5 bases). The CDR3 loop is CAWSGGYQTNQPQHF. CDR3 bases: TGTGCCTGGAGTGGGGGGTACCAGACGAATCAGCCCCAGCATTTT.